Here is one T cell receptor (beta chain) with its context. This clonotype was recorded many times. Its antigen target is currently unknown. No quality values exist for individual bases; no much larger clone is one base distant. The sample is drawn from a study of T-cell reconstitution after alpha-beta-depleted transplantation in children (dated by TCRdb to the mid-2010s). Notes on the research overall: The study quantitatively tracked T-cell immune reconstitution after TCRalphabeta/CD19-depleted allogeneic hematopoietic cell transplantation in children using TCR repertoire profiling.

Study-level results and caveats: Apparently early alphabetaT-cell count recovery about two months after transplant reportedly relied on only several hundred rapidly expanded clones derived from non-depleted graft cells. The frequencies of hyperexpanded clones fell over the following months, and after one year, T-cell counts and TCRbeta diversity were mostly attributed to newly produced T cells. In some patients, high TCRbeta diversity at day 60 was attributed to recipient T cells and intrathymic progenitors that had survived conditioning.

The sample's treatment or condition label, in plain terms: allogeneic hematopoietic cell transplantation with graft depleted of TCRalphabeta T cells and CD19 B cells. TCRalphabeta/CD19-depleted allogeneic hematopoietic cell grafts were given to the transplant recipients, all of whom were children. The V end loses 5 bases and the J end loses 1 base, and a stretch of 14 bases separates them. The CDR3 goes from the cysteine to the phenylalanine over 15 residues. CDR3 DNA only is kept here, 45 bases in frame from base 1. The library was made by PCR. The sequencer listed for this sample is Illumina HiSeq 2500. To normalize quantification of the TCRbeta repertoire, the TCR libraries were built with molecular barcoding that relied on unique molecular identifiers. TCRdb passed the public sequencing reads through fastp at Q25 and MiXCR, retaining productive beta sequences. Each CDR3 protein gets just one entry, which takes the most common genes and DNA from the rows behind it. The sample records hundreds of thousands of distinct CDR3 sequences, 16% of which are singletons. The top ten hold roughly 40% of the sample.

The receptor was derived from a male patient between 2 and 15 years old who had a stem cell transplant for acute lymphoblastic leukemia, so the T cells may come from the graft donor. The V and J genes are TRBV12-3 or TRBV12-4 and TRBJ1-1, with no confident D gene call. The source was PBMCs, mostly from graft donor cells, collected 360 days after TCRalphabeta/CD19-depleted stem cell transplant. This receptor has the CDR3 CASSRRLSGNTEAFF. The DNA is as follows: TGTGCCAGCAGTCGCAGGTTGTCGGGGAACACTGAAGCTTTCTTT.